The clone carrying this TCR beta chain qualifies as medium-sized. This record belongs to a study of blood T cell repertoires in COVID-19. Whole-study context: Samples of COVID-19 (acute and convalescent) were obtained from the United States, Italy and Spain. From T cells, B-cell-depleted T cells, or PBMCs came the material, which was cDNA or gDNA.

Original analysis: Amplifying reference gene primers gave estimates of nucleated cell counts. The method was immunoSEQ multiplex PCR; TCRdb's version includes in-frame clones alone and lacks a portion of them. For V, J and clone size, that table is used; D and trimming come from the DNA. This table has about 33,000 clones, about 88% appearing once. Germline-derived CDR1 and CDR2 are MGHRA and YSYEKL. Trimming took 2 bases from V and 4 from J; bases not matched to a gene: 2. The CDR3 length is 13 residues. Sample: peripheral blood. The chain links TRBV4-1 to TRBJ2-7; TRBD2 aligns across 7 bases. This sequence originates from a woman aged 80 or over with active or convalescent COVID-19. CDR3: CASSQTGGYEQYF. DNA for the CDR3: TGCGCCAGCAGCCAAACGGGGGGTTACGAGCAGTACTTC.